This TCR beta chain was found in a study (dated by TCRdb to 2022 to 2024). What the study reported, not specific to this receptor: Further investigation, including longitudinal sampling and assessment of a control group, is stated by the authors to be required.

Survey-level sequencing on the immunoSEQ platform was used to profile TCR beta chain repertoires. As for how the authors treated the data: Repertoire diversity was quantified as the inverse Simpson index, and CDR3 amino acid length spectratypes and V-J pairing frequencies were compared. Clonotypes specific to SARS-CoV-2, CMV, influenza A and EBV were annotated by matching TCR beta CDR3 sequences against VDJdb. In TCRdb, the immuneACCESS table is reduced to in-frame sequences with V and J assigned. These tables do not hold every clone; where another copy was compared, an unresolved V gene accounts for under half, and the others remain unexplained. V and J calls and clone size follow that table, whereas D and trimming were derived from the DNA. The sample records approximately 70,000 clones, 93% of which are singletons. The top ten clones comprise roughly 4.2% of the sample. A note on this clone: Its cognate antigen has yet to be identified. Base qualities are not at hand, and no much larger clone is one base apart.

The germline ends are 12 bases apart after V is trimmed by 3 bases and J by 7 bases. The germline V gene (reference sequence) supplies CDR1 MNHNY and CDR2 SVGAGI. Spanning cysteine to phenylalanine, the CDR3 consists of 13 amino acids. Of all the DNA, just the CDR3 is kept, 39 bases in frame from base 1. PBMCs were isolated from peripheral blood, and genomic DNA from unsorted PBMCs was used for TCR beta sequencing. The origin of this receptor is a middle-aged man with rheumatoid arthritis. The sequence joins TRBV6-6 to TRBJ1-2; the D gene is possibly TRBD1, with 6 bases matching. Sequencing was done on a sample of PBMCs. CDR3 protein: CASSYSGAGGYTF. The nucleotides are TGTGCCAGCAGTTATTCAGGGGCGGGTGGCTACACCTTC.